This T cell receptor beta chain was retrieved from a study of blood T cell repertoires in COVID-19. In the study overall: Sites across the United States, Italy and Spain contributed samples from acute and convalescent COVID-19. Sources were T cells, B-cell-depleted T cells, or PBMCs; the material itself was cDNA or gDNA.

In the source study's methods: Amplification of reference gene primers was used by the study to estimate nucleated cell counts. Assay used: immunoSEQ multiplex PCR; TCRdb lists only in-frame clones, some missing. V, J and clone size are taken as reported in that table, and D and trimming were inferred from the DNA itself. This sample has under 60,000 clones; roughly 90% occur once, and the top ten carry over 9.5%. Trimming took 2 bases from V and 3 from J, leaving 14 bases between them. Germline V lookup: CDR1 SEHNR, CDR2 FQNEAQ (reference sequence). This CDR3 spans 16 amino acids. The specimen was peripheral blood. The V gene is TRBV7-9, the J gene TRBJ2-1; a possible D gene is TRBD2 (6 bases). The receptor comes from a human donor with acute or convalescent COVID-19. The donor label of this sample is uncertain. The DNA of the CDR3 is TGTGCCAGCAGCTTAAAAATAGCGGTGGACTACAATGAGCAGTTCTTC. This gives the protein CASSLKIAVDYNEQFF.